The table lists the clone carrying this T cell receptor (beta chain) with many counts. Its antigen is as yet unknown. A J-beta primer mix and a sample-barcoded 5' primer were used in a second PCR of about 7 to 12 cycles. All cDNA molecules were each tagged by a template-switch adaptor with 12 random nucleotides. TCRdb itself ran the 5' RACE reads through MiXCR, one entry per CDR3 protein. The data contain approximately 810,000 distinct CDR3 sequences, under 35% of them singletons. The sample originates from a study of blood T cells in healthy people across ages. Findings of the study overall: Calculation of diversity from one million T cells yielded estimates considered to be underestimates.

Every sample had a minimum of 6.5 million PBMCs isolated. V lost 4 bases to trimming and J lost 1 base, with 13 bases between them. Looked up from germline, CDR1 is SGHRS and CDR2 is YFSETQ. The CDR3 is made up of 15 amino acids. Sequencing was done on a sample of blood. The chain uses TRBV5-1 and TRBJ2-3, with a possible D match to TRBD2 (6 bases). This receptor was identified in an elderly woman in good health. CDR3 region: CASSRSGGGTDTQYF. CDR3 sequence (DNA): TGCGCCAGCAGCCGTAGCGGTGGAGGCACAGATACGCAGTATTTT.